A selection of T cell receptor beta chains follows, all from one sample in a study of blood T cell repertoires in COVID-19. Clones were sequenced by immunoSEQ multiplex PCR, and TCRdb holds only the in-frame ones, with some missing. Of around 210,000 clones in the sample, around 80% are singletons; the top ten hold approximately 13%. The sequencing sample was made of peripheral blood. These receptors were collected from a human donor in a cohort sampled during active COVID-19. The CDR3 runs from the conserved cysteine through the conserved F or W. D genes are given only for firm matches.

d_gene	v_gene	j_gene	CDR3aa
-	TRBV5-1	TRBJ1-2	CASSSPGFSTGYTF
-	TRBV2	TRBJ2-3	CASRPQGTSTDTQYF
-	TRBV25-1	TRBJ2-7	CASSEWVRGGYEQYF
-	TRBV7-2	TRBJ2-7	CASSLGQANYEQYF
TRBD2	TRBV15	TRBJ2-3	CATLLAGGGTDTQYF
-	TRBV18	TRBJ1-4	CASSRNPAQGGEKLFF
TRBD1	TRBV15	TRBJ2-7	CATSFTNHPGQGGYEQYF
TRBD1	TRBV12-5	TRBJ1-4	CASGFGARTGYEKLFF
-	TRBV5-5	TRBJ2-3	CASSLRRGSTDTQYF
-	TRBV10-3	TRBJ2-5	CATSDRSQETQYF
-	TRBV7-9	TRBJ2-1	CASSLRDTAYNEQFF
-	TRBV15	TRBJ2-1	CATSPRPGLYNEQFF
TRBD1	TRBV19	TRBJ2-3	CASSTPGQGRGDTQYF
TRBD1	TRBV19	TRBJ2-1	CATAGQGLFNEQFF
TRBD1	TRBV3-1/TRBV3-2	TRBJ1-2	CASSPRQGARNGYTF
TRBD1	TRBV28	TRBJ1-4	CASSSQRGQGVTNEKLFF
TRBD2	TRBV19	TRBJ2-1	CASSRLAANNEQFF
-	TRBV6-5	TRBJ1-2	CASSPPAGLKRGYTF
-	TRBV4-2	TRBJ2-7	CASSQDAYGVEQYF
TRBD2	TRBV27	TRBJ2-1	CASTLRSGRGYNEQFF
TRBD1	TRBV9	TRBJ1-1	CASSAGTARTEAFF
-	TRBV19	TRBJ1-5	CASSISGQWGNQPQHF
TRBD1	TRBV28	TRBJ1-1	CASTQGAMNTEAFF
-	TRBV6-6	TRBJ2-7	CASSHGQIPSDEQYF
-	TRBV5-8	TRBJ2-3	CASSTNRADTQYF
-	TRBV2	TRBJ1-2	CASRPGQTYGYTF
-	TRBV7-9	TRBJ2-2	CASRGFRAGELFF
TRBD1	TRBV19	TRBJ1-2	CASKTGHGYTF